The clone carrying this TCR beta chain was seen a handful of times. Its antigen is unknown. One entry per CDR3 protein results from TCRdb running MiXCR on the 5' RACE reads. The table shows some 160,000 distinct CDR3 sequences, with 10% to 15% occurring only once. The data belong to a study of T-cell memory formation after mild COVID-19. Whole-study results and caveats: Chiefly within CM and EM were the contracting CD4+ clones; CD8+ ones were within EMRA. Pre-infection memory held some responding clones, suggesting pre-existing cross-reactive T cells responded.

The CDR3 length is 19 residues. From germline, CDR1 is MDHEN and CDR2 SYDVKM. Trimming at V came to 4 bases and at J to 0 bases, leaving 12 bases not matched to a gene. The rearrangement uses TRBV28 and TRBJ2-2; 9 nucleotides agree with TRBD2. The source material was PBMCs or a T cell subset sorted from them (not recorded which). This clonotype was obtained from a man between 18 and 29 years old who had mild COVID-19 (a few samples of this study predate the infection). Cell type and time point are not known. CDR3 in amino acids: CASSSIPPAGGANTGELFF. Written as DNA, the CDR3 is TGTGCCAGCAGTTCGATCCCTCCAGCGGGGGGCGCGAACACCGGGGAGCTGTTTTTT.